This T cell receptor beta chain originates from a study of graft-versus-host responses after intestinal transplantation. As for the study in general: Grafts were multivisceral, liver-intestinal, or isolated intestinal. Tacrolimus and steroids were given for two to three years to all recipients after anti-thymocyte globulin induction.

Trimming removed 2 bases from V and 6 bases from J, with 17 bases in between. Germline CDR1 and CDR2: SGHTA and FQGNSA. This CDR3 has 15 amino acids. Study findings and constraints: Early post-transplant HvG declines showed an association with peak circulating GvH clone levels. GvH clones surfaced in recipient marrow, some emerging earlier in ileum or blood.

TCRdb's table, derived via immunoSEQ multiplex PCR, lists solely in-frame clones and lacks some. The sample includes about 88,000 clones, around 93% of them seen just once. As for this clone: The antigen remains unidentified.

The chain carries TRBV7-2 and TRBJ2-7; TRBD2 is a possible D gene (5 bases). The receptor comes from a human donor who was the organ donor for an intestinal transplant. Sequencing was performed on unstimulated CD4+ T cells sorted from spleen or lymph node cells, taken before transplant. The CDR3 is CASSLSGLGVSEQYF. In DNA form, the CDR3 reads TGTGCCAGCAGCTTAAGTGGGCTCGGGGTGAGCGAGCAGTACTTC.